A selection of T cell receptor beta chains follows, all from one sample in a study of blood T cell repertoires in COVID-19. This table comes from immunoSEQ multiplex PCR, and its TCRdb copy is limited to in-frame clones, with some not included. The sample yields hundreds of thousands of clones, about 68% seen once. Sample: peripheral blood. These receptors all stem from a woman older than 75 with acute or convalescent COVID-19. Both conserved end residues are part of each CDR3. The order of the fields is CDR3 protein, CDR3 DNA, V gene, J gene, D gene, clone size, CDR3 length. The D gene is left open where the match is weak. The size field is filled for only some rows; it gives once, few, many or a size class.

CDR3aa: CASSLGTGGEGNTEAFF; CDR3nt: TGTGCCAGCAGCTTGGGGACAGGGGGCGAGGGGAACACTGAAGCTTTCTTT; v_gene: TRBV5-4; j_gene: TRBJ1-1; d_gene: TRBD1; abundance: NA; len: 17
CDR3aa: CASSWDSRGTYEQYF; CDR3nt: TGCGCCAGCAGTTGGGACTCCCGGGGGACTTACGAGCAGTACTTC; v_gene: TRBV10-2; j_gene: TRBJ2-7; d_gene: NA; abundance: NA; len: 15
CDR3aa: CASSPLRQVNQPQHF; CDR3nt: TGTGCCAGCAGCCCTCTAAGACAGGTCAATCAGCCCCAGCATTTT; v_gene: TRBV3-1/TRBV3-2; j_gene: TRBJ1-5; d_gene: NA; abundance: few; len: 15
CDR3aa: CASSRGRGQGAYEQYF; CDR3nt: TGTGCCAGCAGCCGCGGCCGGGGACAGGGAGCCTACGAGCAGTACTTC; v_gene: TRBV11-2; j_gene: TRBJ2-7; d_gene: TRBD1; abundance: many; len: 16
CDR3aa: CASSQQRSGTSGGAGGETQYF; CDR3nt: TGTGCCAGCAGCCAACAACGTTCCGGGACTAGCGGGGGGGCAGGGGGAGAGACCCAGTACTTC; v_gene: TRBV14; j_gene: TRBJ2-5; d_gene: TRBD2; abundance: NA; len: 21
CDR3aa: CASSLNPRDYGYTF; CDR3nt: TGTGCCAGCAGTTTAAATCCTCGGGACTATGGCTACACCTTC; v_gene: TRBV2; j_gene: TRBJ1-2; d_gene: NA; abundance: once; len: 14
CDR3aa: CASSFGQVDNQPQHF; CDR3nt: TGTGCCAGCAGTTTCGGACAGGTCGACAATCAGCCCCAGCATTTT; v_gene: TRBV28; j_gene: TRBJ1-5; d_gene: TRBD1; abundance: NA; len: 15
CDR3aa: CASDPGQGYSYEQYF; CDR3nt: TGTGCCAGCGACCCGGGACAGGGGTATTCCTACGAGCAGTACTTC; v_gene: TRBV2; j_gene: TRBJ2-7; d_gene: TRBD1; abundance: NA; len: 15
CDR3aa: CASSFGSSYEQYF; CDR3nt: TGTGCCAGCAGCTTTGGCAGCTCCTACGAGCAGTACTTC; v_gene: TRBV7-2; j_gene: TRBJ2-7; d_gene: NA; abundance: NA; len: 13
CDR3aa: CASSLGQEDYGYTF; CDR3nt: TGTGCCAGCTCACTAGGACAGGAGGACTATGGCTACACCTTC; v_gene: TRBV18; j_gene: TRBJ1-2; d_gene: TRBD1; abundance: few; len: 14
CDR3aa: CASKLGGVSPLHF; CDR3nt: TGTGCCAGCAAGTTGGGTGGAGTGTCACCCCTCCACTTT; v_gene: TRBV6-5; j_gene: TRBJ1-6; d_gene: NA; abundance: few; len: 13
CDR3aa: CASSFTTGVNSPLHF; CDR3nt: TGTGCCAGCAGCTTTACTACAGGGGTCAATTCACCCCTCCACTTT; v_gene: TRBV7-9; j_gene: TRBJ1-6; d_gene: TRBD1; abundance: NA; len: 15
CDR3aa: CASSYMAGVSPDTQYF; CDR3nt: TGTGCCAGCAGTTACATGGCAGGGGTATCCCCAGATACGCAGTATTTT; v_gene: TRBV6-6; j_gene: TRBJ2-3; d_gene: NA; abundance: NA; len: 16
CDR3aa: CASSVTGEKADTQYF; CDR3nt: TGTGCCAGCAGCGTGACAGGGGAGAAGGCAGATACGCAGTATTTT; v_gene: TRBV9; j_gene: TRBJ2-3; d_gene: TRBD1; abundance: NA; len: 15
CDR3aa: CASSLEPGQGATEAFF; CDR3nt: TGTGCCAGCAGCTTGGAACCCGGACAGGGGGCGACTGAAGCTTTCTTT; v_gene: TRBV5-4; j_gene: TRBJ1-1; d_gene: TRBD1; abundance: NA; len: 16
CDR3aa: CSASSTGNSPLHF; CDR3nt: TGCAGTGCTAGTTCAACAGGGAATTCACCCCTCCACTTT; v_gene: TRBV20-1; j_gene: TRBJ1-6; d_gene: NA; abundance: NA; len: 13
CDR3aa: CASSIPGGVDNEQFF; CDR3nt: TGTGCCAGTAGTATCCCTGGGGGGGTGGACAATGAGCAGTTCTTC; v_gene: TRBV19; j_gene: TRBJ2-1; d_gene: TRBD2; abundance: NA; len: 15
CDR3aa: CASSVAGQSSHEQYF; CDR3nt: TGTGCCAGCAGCGTAGCGGGACAGTCATCTCACGAGCAGTACTTC; v_gene: TRBV9; j_gene: TRBJ2-7; d_gene: TRBD1; abundance: once; len: 15
CDR3aa: CASSQGTAGISHGEQYF; CDR3nt: TGCGCCAGCAGCCAAGGGACAGCGGGGATATCCCATGGCGAGCAGTACTTC; v_gene: TRBV4-3; j_gene: TRBJ2-7; d_gene: NA; abundance: NA; len: 17
CDR3aa: CASSETGTAQETQYF; CDR3nt: TGCGCCAGCAGCGAGACCGGGACAGCCCAAGAGACCCAGTACTTC; v_gene: TRBV5-1; j_gene: TRBJ2-5; d_gene: TRBD1; abundance: NA; len: 15
CDR3aa: CASSTGLAGYEQYF; CDR3nt: TGTGCCAGCAGCACGGGACTAGCGGGGTACGAGCAGTACTTC; v_gene: TRBV5-6; j_gene: TRBJ2-7; d_gene: TRBD2; abundance: NA; len: 14
CDR3aa: CASRGTGGGMQPQHF; CDR3nt: TGTGCCAGCAGAGGGACAGGGGGAGGTATGCAGCCCCAGCATTTT; v_gene: TRBV6-6; j_gene: TRBJ1-5; d_gene: TRBD1; abundance: NA; len: 15
CDR3aa: CASSRQPGTSTDTQYF; CDR3nt: TGTGCCAGTAGTAGACAGCCCGGGACTAGCACAGATACGCAGTATTTT; v_gene: TRBV19; j_gene: TRBJ2-3; d_gene: NA; abundance: NA; len: 16
CDR3aa: CASSLGLAGNTQYF; CDR3nt: TGTGCCAGCAGCTTGGGACTAGCGGGGAATACGCAGTATTTT; v_gene: TRBV5-4; j_gene: TRBJ2-3; d_gene: TRBD2; abundance: once; len: 14
CDR3aa: CASSDGTHSGNTIYF; CDR3nt: TGTGCCAGCAGCGACGGGACACATTCTGGAAACACCATATATTTT; v_gene: TRBV7-2; j_gene: TRBJ1-3; d_gene: NA; abundance: NA; len: 15
CDR3aa: CASSQDGGSRYEQYF; CDR3nt: TGCGCCAGCAGCCAGGATGGCGGGAGTCGATACGAGCAGTACTTC; v_gene: TRBV4-1; j_gene: TRBJ2-7; d_gene: TRBD2; abundance: NA; len: 15
CDR3aa: CASNPGGATNEKLFF; CDR3nt: TGTGCCAGCAACCCCGGAGGGGCAACTAATGAAAAACTGTTTTTT; v_gene: TRBV7-2; j_gene: TRBJ1-4; d_gene: NA; abundance: NA; len: 15
CDR3aa: CAVDRQGAGYGYTF; CDR3nt: TGTGCCGTAGACCGACAGGGAGCGGGTTATGGCTACACCTTC; v_gene: TRBV7-9; j_gene: TRBJ1-2; d_gene: TRBD1; abundance: NA; len: 14
CDR3aa: CASSSVAGNTDTQYF; CDR3nt: TGTGCCAGCAGCAGTGTGGCAGGGAACACAGATACGCAGTATTTT; v_gene: TRBV9; j_gene: TRBJ2-3; d_gene: NA; abundance: NA; len: 15
CDR3aa: CASRTSGGSYEQYF; CDR3nt: TGTGCCAGCAGGACTAGCGGGGGGTCCTACGAGCAGTACTTC; v_gene: TRBV3-1/TRBV3-2; j_gene: TRBJ2-7; d_gene: TRBD2; abundance: NA; len: 14
CDR3aa: CASSIQGYTQYF; CDR3nt: TGTGCCAGCAGTATCCAGGGGTATACGCAGTATTTT; v_gene: TRBV12-3/TRBV12-4; j_gene: TRBJ2-3; d_gene: NA; abundance: NA; len: 12
CDR3aa: CATKRGHQGSSPLHF; CDR3nt: TGTGCCACTAAGCGGGGCCACCAAGGGAGTTCACCCCTCCACTTT; v_gene: TRBV15; j_gene: TRBJ1-6; d_gene: NA; abundance: NA; len: 15
CDR3aa: CASSSGQGASPLHF; CDR3nt: TGTGCCAGCAGCTCTGGACAGGGGGCTTCACCCCTCCACTTT; v_gene: TRBV7-9; j_gene: TRBJ1-6; d_gene: TRBD1; abundance: NA; len: 14
CDR3aa: CASSQDFLGGTDTQYF; CDR3nt: TGCGCCAGCAGCCAAGATTTTTTAGGGGGCACAGATACGCAGTATTTT; v_gene: TRBV4-3; j_gene: TRBJ2-3; d_gene: NA; abundance: NA; len: 16
CDR3aa: CATSRDFQKTQYF; CDR3nt: TGTGCCACCAGCAGAGATTTCCAGAAGACCCAGTACTTC; v_gene: TRBV15; j_gene: TRBJ2-5; d_gene: NA; abundance: NA; len: 13
CDR3aa: CASSYRDRVTEAFF; CDR3nt: TGTGCCAGCAGTTACCGGGACAGGGTAACTGAAGCTTTCTTT; v_gene: TRBV6-2/TRBV6-3; j_gene: TRBJ1-1; d_gene: TRBD1; abundance: NA; len: 14
CDR3aa: CASSGQGADLTEAFF; CDR3nt: TGTGCCAGCAGTGGACAGGGGGCTGACCTCACTGAAGCTTTCTTT; v_gene: TRBV2; j_gene: TRBJ1-1; d_gene: TRBD1; abundance: NA; len: 15
CDR3aa: CASSLWGQPLHF; CDR3nt: TGTGCCAGCAGTTTGTGGGGGCAGCCCCTCCACTTT; v_gene: TRBV12-3/TRBV12-4; j_gene: TRBJ1-6; d_gene: NA; abundance: few; len: 12
CDR3aa: CASSYSGTQHF; CDR3nt: TGTGCCAGCAGTTACTCCGGGACCCAGCATTTT; v_gene: TRBV6-6; j_gene: TRBJ1-5; d_gene: NA; abundance: NA; len: 11
CDR3aa: CASSRSSMNTEAFF; CDR3nt: TGTGCCAGTAGTAGGAGCAGCATGAACACTGAAGCTTTCTTT; v_gene: TRBV19; j_gene: TRBJ1-1; d_gene: NA; abundance: few; len: 14
CDR3aa: CASSQGINSPLHF; CDR3nt: TGTGCCAGCTCCCAGGGAATTAATTCACCCCTCCACTTT; v_gene: TRBV2; j_gene: TRBJ1-6; d_gene: NA; abundance: NA; len: 13
CDR3aa: CASSLDQGTGELFF; CDR3nt: TGTGCCAGCAGCTTAGATCAGGGCACCGGGGAGCTGTTTTTT; v_gene: TRBV11-2; j_gene: TRBJ2-2; d_gene: NA; abundance: NA; len: 14
CDR3aa: CATSRGLQPINTEAFF; CDR3nt: TGTGCCACCAGCCGCGGACTACAGCCAATTAACACTGAAGCTTTCTTT; v_gene: TRBV15; j_gene: TRBJ1-1; d_gene: NA; abundance: NA; len: 16
CDR3aa: CASSGGLAGGRGELFF; CDR3nt: TGTGCCAGCAGCGGGGGACTAGCGGGAGGGCGTGGGGAGCTGTTTTTT; v_gene: TRBV9; j_gene: TRBJ2-2; d_gene: TRBD2; abundance: NA; len: 16
CDR3aa: CASSVPGSQETQYF; CDR3nt: TGTGCCAGCAGCGTCCCAGGGTCCCAAGAGACCCAGTACTTC; v_gene: TRBV25-1; j_gene: TRBJ2-5; d_gene: NA; abundance: NA; len: 14
CDR3aa: CASSLTTATNEKLFF; CDR3nt: TGTGCCAGCAGCCTGACGACAGCAACTAATGAAAAACTGTTTTTT; v_gene: TRBV3-1/TRBV3-2; j_gene: TRBJ1-4; d_gene: NA; abundance: NA; len: 15
CDR3aa: CASSSNTRARETQYF; CDR3nt: TGTGCCAGCAGCTCCAACACGAGGGCACGGGAGACCCAGTACTTC; v_gene: TRBV11-2; j_gene: TRBJ2-5; d_gene: NA; abundance: NA; len: 15
CDR3aa: CASTRTGAGSPLHF; CDR3nt: TGTGCCAGCACCAGGACAGGTGCGGGATCACCCCTCCACTTT; v_gene: TRBV21-1; j_gene: TRBJ1-6; d_gene: NA; abundance: NA; len: 14
CDR3aa: CASSHDSVATNEKLFF; CDR3nt: TGTGCCAGCTCACACGACAGTGTAGCAACTAATGAAAAACTGTTTTTT; v_gene: TRBV18; j_gene: TRBJ1-4; d_gene: NA; abundance: NA; len: 16
CDR3aa: CASSWGSPMGAEQTQYF; CDR3nt: TGTGCCAGCAGCTGGGGTTCCCCCATGGGGGCGGAGCAGACCCAGTACTTC; v_gene: TRBV5-4; j_gene: TRBJ2-5; d_gene: NA; abundance: NA; len: 17
CDR3aa: CATRAGTPMNTEAFF; CDR3nt: TGTGCCACCAGAGCCGGGACTCCCATGAACACTGAAGCTTTCTTT; v_gene: TRBV15; j_gene: TRBJ1-1; d_gene: NA; abundance: NA; len: 15
CDR3aa: CASSQRLSGANVLTF; CDR3nt: TGTGCCAGCAGTCAGCGACTCTCTGGGGCCAACGTCCTGACTTTC; v_gene: TRBV6-6; j_gene: TRBJ2-6; d_gene: NA; abundance: NA; len: 15
CDR3aa: CASRLQGRSNYGYTF; CDR3nt: TGTGCCAGCAGATTACAGGGGCGATCGAACTATGGCTACACCTTC; v_gene: TRBV5-6; j_gene: TRBJ1-2; d_gene: TRBD1; abundance: NA; len: 15